A selection of T cell receptor beta chains follows, all from one sample in a study of blood T cell repertoires in COVID-19. The method was immunoSEQ multiplex PCR; TCRdb's version includes in-frame clones alone and lacks a portion of them. The table lists about 250,000 clones, around 83% of them singletons. Sequenced sample: peripheral blood. These receptors all stem from a man aged 35 to 55 with active or convalescent COVID-19. CDR3s include the opening cysteine and the closing phenylalanine or tryptophan. The order of the fields is clone size, J gene, D gene, V gene, CDR3 protein, CDR3 DNA. The D gene is left open where the match is weak. Expanded clones are given a class, and other clones once, few, many or no size at all.

few	TRBJ1-5	-	TRBV2	CASSGTEINQPQHF	TGTGCCAGCAGTGGGACAGAGATCAATCAGCCCCAGCATTTT
-	TRBJ2-3	TRBD2	TRBV3-1/TRBV3-2	CASSQDEWRETDTQYF	TGTGCCAGCAGCCAAGATGAATGGCGGGAGACAGATACGCAGTATTTT
-	TRBJ2-2	-	TRBV21-1	CASANVGLAPFTGELFF	TGTGCCAGCGCAAACGTGGGACTAGCGCCCTTTACCGGGGAGCTGTTTTTT
-	TRBJ1-6	-	TRBV9	CASSVADRDSPLHF	TGTGCCAGCAGCGTAGCAGATCGGGATTCACCCCTCCACTTT
-	TRBJ2-1	TRBD2	TRBV30	CAWRPRGSWAKQFF	TGTGCCTGGAGACCACGCGGGAGTTGGGCCAAGCAGTTCTTC
-	TRBJ2-7	TRBD1	TRBV13	CASSAEAPTGGTYEQYF	TGTGCCAGCAGCGCCGAAGCCCCGACAGGGGGCACTTACGAGCAGTACTTC
-	TRBJ2-5	TRBD1	TRBV19	CASSSPRGWETQYF	TGTGCCAGTAGTTCTCCCAGGGGGTGGGAGACCCAGTACTTC
-	TRBJ2-7	-	TRBV6-5	CASSYGQGNYEQYF	TGTGCCAGCAGTTACGGGCAGGGTAACTACGAGCAGTACTTC
-	TRBJ1-2	-	TRBV10-3	CAISDRMGGDYGYTF	TGTGCCATCAGTGACCGAATGGGAGGGGACTATGGCTACACCTTC
-	TRBJ1-1	-	TRBV6-5	CASSYSKSSGNTEAFF	TGTGCCAGCAGTTACTCGAAATCTTCGGGGAACACTGAAGCTTTCTTT
once	TRBJ2-1	TRBD2	TRBV5-5	CASSPRTSGGVNEQFF	TGTGCCAGCAGCCCCCGGACTAGCGGGGGGGTCAATGAGCAGTTCTTC
-	TRBJ2-7	-	TRBV7-2	CASSPPGVTVSEQYF	TGTGCCAGCAGCCCCCCGGGTGTTACCGTGAGCGAGCAGTACTTC
-	TRBJ1-1	-	TRBV30	CAWSVKTGLAFF	TGTGCCTGGAGCGTAAAAACAGGGCTTGCTTTCTTT
-	TRBJ1-2	-	TRBV24-1	CATSAILRAEEGYTF	TGTGCCACCAGTGCCATACTCAGGGCTGAGGAAGGCTACACCTTC
-	TRBJ1-5	TRBD1	TRBV5-6	CASSNMGQGGKPQHF	TGTGCCAGCAGCAACATGGGACAGGGTGGGAAGCCCCAGCATTTT
-	TRBJ1-2	-	TRBV5-4	CASSLGGRTNYGYTF	TGTGCCAGCAGCTTGGGTGGGAGAACTAACTATGGCTACACCTTC
-	TRBJ1-6	-	TRBV5-1	CASSWTRQNNSPLHF	TGCGCCAGCAGCTGGACGAGACAGAATAATTCACCCCTCCACTTT
-	TRBJ1-1	-	TRBV11-1	CASSQSDSIPEAFF	TGTGCCAGCAGCCAATCCGACAGTATCCCTGAAGCTTTCTTT
-	TRBJ1-2	-	TRBV19	CASSTPRIYGYTF	TGTGCCAGTAGTACCCCTAGGATCTATGGCTACACCTTC
-	TRBJ1-3	-	TRBV3-1/TRBV3-2	CASSQALGQGGNTIYF	TGTGCCAGCAGCCAAGCGTTGGGCCAAGGAGGAAACACCATATATTTT
once	TRBJ1-2	-	TRBV5-4	CASSLVSGGDGYTF	TGTGCCAGCAGCTTGGTATCGGGGGGCGATGGCTACACCTTC
few	TRBJ2-1	TRBD2	TRBV19	CASSIVLAGAEQFF	TGTGCCAGTAGTATCGTACTAGCGGGAGCTGAGCAGTTCTTC
-	TRBJ1-2	-	TRBV11-3	CASSLTGGNGYGYTF	TGTGCCAGCAGCTTAACGGGCGGGAACGGCTATGGCTACACCTTC
-	TRBJ1-6	-	TRBV25-1	CASRETIDSLNSPLHF	TGTGCCAGCAGAGAGACAATTGACAGCCTCAATTCACCCCTCCACTTT
-	TRBJ2-1	TRBD1	TRBV24-1	CATSPIGTGQEEQFF	TGTGCCACCAGCCCCATCGGAACGGGACAGGAGGAGCAGTTCTTC
few	TRBJ1-6	-	TRBV5-6	CASSLGQINSPLHF	TGTGCCAGCAGCTTGGGGCAGATTAATTCACCCCTCCACTTT
-	TRBJ2-7	-	TRBV3-1/TRBV3-2	CASSRLPGNEQYF	TGTGCCAGCAGTCGTCTACCGGGGAACGAGCAGTACTTC
once	TRBJ1-1	TRBD1	TRBV10-3	CAIKGQGDTEAFF	TGTGCCATCAAGGGACAGGGGGACACTGAAGCTTTCTTT
-	TRBJ1-1	-	TRBV19	CASSIGSGNTEAFF	TGTGCCAGTAGTATAGGGTCGGGGAACACTGAAGCTTTCTTT
-	TRBJ2-3	TRBD2	TRBV4-1	CASSLFRSGGPSTDTQYF	TGCGCCAGCAGCCTTTTTAGGTCGGGAGGGCCTAGCACAGATACGCAGTATTTT
-	TRBJ1-1	-	TRBV12-1	CASSPQRGPEVSTEAFF	TGTGCCAGCAGCCCCCAAAGGGGGCCAGAGGTTTCCACTGAAGCTTTCTTT